This T cell receptor beta chain was profiled in a study of blood T cell repertoires in COVID-19. Only in-frame clones appear in the TCRdb table, and some are missing; sequencing was by immunoSEQ multiplex PCR. The sample contains 200,000 to 250,000 clones, around 84% of which appear only once. This CDR3 is 15 amino acids long. The germline V gene encodes CDR1 SGHNT and CDR2 YYREEE (reference sequence). The J segment lost 2 bases and the V segment lost 3 bases, leaving 5 bases of the junction unmatched. The clonotype was recovered from a man aged 25-45 years with acute COVID-19. Material: PBMCs or T cells enriched from blood (not recorded which). This chain links TRBV5-4 with TRBJ1-1; 9 bases agree with TRBD1. The CDR3 is CASSYGTGFNTEAFF. The CDR3 DNA reads as TGTGCCAGCAGCTACGGGACAGGGTTTAACACTGAAGCTTTCTTT.